The 20 T cell receptor beta chains presented below share a single source sample, sequenced in a study of cytomegalovirus exposure and HLA in healthy donors. The PCR employed 60 Vbeta primers together with 13 Jbeta primers. TCRdb's copy holds only in-frame clones and misses some; the assay was immunoSEQ multiplex PCR. The sample includes 180,000 or so clones, about four fifths of them seen just once. Sample: PBMCs. All receptors derive from a male donor in good health and CMV-seronegative.

The chain joins TRBV2 to TRBJ1-2; D is possibly TRBD1 (5 bases). V lost 5 bases and J lost 4, with 11 bases in between. The CDR3 length is 13 residues. Germline V CDR1 and CDR2: SNHLY, FYNNEI. CDR3 sequence (DNA): TGTGCCAGCAGTATGGGTCAGGGCTATGGCTACACCTTC. Translating gives CASSMGQGYGYTF.

The chain carries TRBV2 and TRBJ1-2, with D perhaps matching TRBD1 (5 bases). Trimming took 6 bases from V and 1 from J, leaving 15 bases between them. CDR1 is SNHLY and CDR2 is FYNNEI in the germline V gene. The length of the CDR3 is 15 residues. CDR3 protein: CASRRGLLLNYGYTF. The CDR3 DNA follows: TGTGCCAGCAGGCGGGGCCTTCTCCTTAACTATGGCTACACCTTC.

This chain uses TRBV19 with TRBJ1-3; D might be TRBD1 (5 bases). This CDR3 region has 13 residues. Per germline, CDR1 LNHDA and CDR2 SQIVND (reference sequence). V was cut by 9 bases and J by 4 bases, with 13 bases left in between. CDR3 in DNA: TGTGCCAGCAGTCGGGGGGTCGGAAACACCATATATTTT. Translation: CASSRGVGNTIYF.

This chain links TRBV4-2 with TRBJ2-4; 7 bases line up with TRBD2. The CDR3 length is 16 residues. CDR1 is LGHNA and CDR2 is YNFKEQ in the germline V gene. The V and J ends lost 5 bases and 8 bases, in that order; junction bases with no gene match: 15. The CDR3 DNA reads as TGTGCCAGCAGCACACTCAATGCGGGAGTATTGGACATTCAGTACTTC. Translating it yields CASSTLNAGVLDIQYF.

V is TRBV6-4 and J is TRBJ2-2; D ambiguous. The germline V gene encodes CDR1 MRHNA and CDR2 SNTAGT. CDR3 length equals 12 residues. With 2 bases removed from V and 5 bases from J, the gap between germline ends came to 3 bases. The CDR3 here is CASSDRTGELFF. CDR3 in DNA: TGTGCCAGCAGTGACCGGACCGGGGAGCTGTTTTTT.

The chain uses TRBV6-4 and TRBJ2-2; 8 bases fit TRBD1. The CDR3 contains 15 residues. Trimming cost V 5 bases and J 3 bases; bases outside gene matches: 5. Germline V gives CDR1 MRHNA, CDR2 SNTAGT. The DNA of the CDR3 is TGTGCCAGCAGTCCACAGGACAGGGACACCGGGGAGCTGTTTTTT. Translating it yields CASSPQDRDTGELFF.

This chain connects TRBV19 to TRBJ1-5; D is unresolved. Germline V gene sequence: CDR1 LNHDA, CDR2 SQIVND (reference sequence). Trimming cost V 6 bases and J 0 bases, with 9 bases left between them. The CDR3 is made up of 14 amino acids. The CDR3, as DNA: TGTGCCAGTAGCGTACAGCCTAGCAATCAGCCCCAGCATTTT. Amino acid sequence: CASSVQPSNQPQHF.

The CDR3 region is CASSEGGGYEKLFF. CDR3 nucleotide sequence: TGTGCCAGCAGTGAAGGGGGAGGATATGAAAAACTGTTTTTT. The V and J genes are TRBV6-1 and TRBJ1-4; D is uncertain. The CDR3 contains 14 residues. V was clipped by 1 base and J by 6 bases, with 9 bases between them. Per the germline V gene, CDR1 is MNHNS and CDR2 is SASEGT.

The rearrangement joins TRBV4-2 to TRBJ2-7, with 7 bases identical to TRBD1. Germline V lookup: CDR1 LGHNA, CDR2 YNFKEQ. The CDR3 totals 13 residues. V was clipped by 4 bases and J by 5 bases; unmatched bases: 5. This CDR3 reads CASSRRGPHEQYF. The CDR3 DNA follows: TGTGCCAGCAGCCGAAGGGGGCCCCACGAGCAGTACTTC.

The chain is built from TRBV11-3 and TRBJ2-2; 10 bases map to TRBD2. CDR3 size: 18 residues. Germline values: CDR1 SGHNT, CDR2 YENEEA. V lost 4 bases and J lost 6; bases outside the gene matches: 14. CDR3 sequence reads: CASSSWAPSGSFPGELFF. CDR3 DNA sequence: TGTGCCAGCAGCTCTTGGGCCCCTAGCGGGAGTTTTCCCGGGGAGCTGTTTTTT.

The J gene is TRBJ1-2, the V gene TRBV5-6; 8 positions agree with TRBD1. Trimming at V came to 1 base and at J to 8 bases, leaving 1 base not matched to a gene. This CDR3 region has 12 residues. Germline-derived CDR1 and CDR2 are SGHDT and YYEEEE. Here the CDR3 DNA reads TGTGCCAGCAGCTTGACAGGGGGAGGCTACACCTTC. Amino acid sequence: CASSLTGGGYTF.

The chain couples TRBV18 to TRBJ1-5, with 7 positions matching TRBD1. V shed 6 bases and J 0 bases; nucleotides not matched to a gene: 8. CDR3 size: 16 residues. Germline V gene sequence: CDR1 KGHSH, CDR2 LQKENI. The CDR3 coding sequence is TGTGCCAGCTCGGCCGGGACAGCCGCTAGCAATCAGCCCCAGCATTTT. This encodes CASSAGTAASNQPQHF.

This chain joins TRBV7-9 and TRBJ2-1; 12 bases line up with TRBD1. Germline V gives CDR1 SEHNR, CDR2 FQNEAQ (reference sequence). The CDR3 length is 15 residues. The V segment lost 5 bases and the J segment 9 bases; nucleotides outside the gene matches: 8. Here the CDR3 DNA reads TGTGCCAGCAGCACTCCGGGACAGGGGGCTTCTGAGCAGTTCTTC. Its translation: CASSTPGQGASEQFF.

The chain recombines TRBV7-7 with TRBJ2-1; no definite D call. Germline CDR1 reads SSHAT; CDR2 reads FNYEAQ (reference sequence). V lost 1 base and J 1 base, leaving 11 bases between the germline ends. This CDR3 comprises 16 residues. CDR3 loop: CASSLGMADSYNEQFF. Here the CDR3 DNA reads TGTGCCAGCAGCTTAGGTATGGCGGATTCCTACAATGAGCAGTTCTTC.

V usage is TRBV7-9 and J usage is TRBJ2-7; possible D gene TRBD2, 6 bases. Trimming left V 5 bases short and J 2 bases short, with 13 bases between. CDR1 and CDR2 (germline): SEHNR, FQNEAQ (reference sequence). The length of the CDR3 is 14 residues. In DNA, the CDR3 is TGTGCCAGCAGCCACGGAGGGGATACCTACGAGCAGTACTTC. Its translation is CASSHGGDTYEQYF.

The chain joins TRBV7-2 to TRBJ2-5, with 7 nucleotides matching TRBD1. Germline loops: CDR1 SGHTA, CDR2 FQGNSA. The junction had 4 bases not matched to a gene; V was cut back by 5 bases and J by 4 bases. The CDR3 contains 13 residues. The CDR3, as DNA: TGTGCCAGCAGCACGACAGGGTTAGAGACCCAGTACTTC. This sequence encodes CASSTTGLETQYF.

In its sample, this clone was seen once. This rearrangement joins TRBV5-1 to TRBJ1-3, with TRBD1 as a possible D gene (5 bases). The CDR3 is 16 amino acids. The V end was cut by 4 bases, the J end by 0 bases, with 14 bases between. Germline CDR1 SGHRS, CDR2 YFSETQ. In nucleotides, the CDR3 is TGCGCCAGCAGCCTCTCACAGGCACGCTCTGGAAACACCATATATTTT. This translates into CASSLSQARSGNTIYF. Variable domain in full (rest from reference TRBV5-1 and TRBJ1-3): KAGVTQTPRYLIKTRGQQVTLSCSPISGHRSVSWYQQTPGQGLQFLFEYFSETQRNKGNFPGRFSGRQFSNSRSEMNVSTLELGDSALYLCASSLSQARSGNTIYFGEGSWLTVV.

The rearrangement joins TRBV28 to TRBJ2-1; D possibly corresponds to TRBD2 (6 bases). V gave up 8 bases and J gave up 9 bases, with 20 bases separating them. CDR1 and CDR2 from the germline V gene are MDHEN and SYDVKM. The CDR3 is 14 amino acids. CDR3 amino acids: CASRGAGRSGEQFF. CDR3 DNA sequence: TGTGCCAGCCGCGGGGCGGGAAGGTCGGGTGAGCAGTTCTTC.

This clone appeared a single time. V and J are TRBV5-8 and TRBJ1-3; D is undetermined. The germline V and J ends were trimmed by 2 bases and 0 bases, with 9 bases remaining between them. The CDR3 contains 15 residues. CDR1 and CDR2 from the germline V gene are SGHTS and YDEGEE. CDR3 nucleotides: TGTGCCAGCAGCTTTGGACTGATCTCTGGAAACACCATATATTTT. Protein: CASSFGLISGNTIYF.

The chain uses TRBV2 and TRBJ2-2, with 10 bases lining up with TRBD2. The CDR3 has 15 residues. Germline trimming cut 1 base from V and 5 bases from J; bases unmatched to any gene: 1. Germline assignment: CDR1 SNHLY and CDR2 FYNNEI. CDR3 residues: CASSEELAGTGELFF. DNA of the CDR3: TGTGCCAGCAGTGAAGAACTAGCGGGGACCGGGGAGCTGTTTTTT. The full variable domain, rest sourced from reference TRBV2 and TRBJ2-2, is EPEVTQTPSHQVTQMGQEVILRCVPISNHLYFYWYRQILGQKVEFLVSFYNNEISEKSEIFDDQFSVERPDGSNFTLKIRSTKLEDSAMYFCASSEELAGTGELFFGEGSRLTVL.